The 26 T cell receptor beta chains given below trace back to one sample, sequenced in a study of blood T cell repertoires in COVID-19. TCRdb's copy holds only in-frame clones and misses some; the assay was immunoSEQ multiplex PCR. The table lists about 250,000 clones, 65% to 90% of them singletons. The sequenced material came from peripheral blood. The receptors were sampled from a man aged 50 to 59 with active or convalescent COVID-19.

The chain employs TRBV4-2 and TRBJ1-4; D not certain. Per the germline V gene, CDR1 is LGHNA and CDR2 is YNFKEQ. This CDR3 contains 17 residues. V was shortened by 4 bases and J by 0 bases, with 15 bases between the two germline ends. CDR3 in amino acids: CASSLSAGPTTNEKLFF. The CDR3 DNA is TGTGCCAGCAGCCTCTCGGCAGGTCCTACAACTAATGAAAAACTGTTTTTT.

V gene TRBV5-8 combines with J gene TRBJ2-1; 11 bases align to TRBD2. Per germline, CDR1 SGHTS and CDR2 YDEGEE. V dropped 0 bases and J dropped 9; count of bases not matched to a gene: 5. CDR3 size: 15 residues. CDR3 residues: CASSLVLAGGSEQFF. The CDR3 DNA is TGTGCCAGCAGCTTGGTGCTAGCGGGGGGCTCTGAGCAGTTCTTC.

This chain joins TRBV7-9 and TRBJ2-3; 9 bases align to TRBD2. With V trimmed by 5 bases and J by 5 bases, 14 bases remained unmatched. The CDR3 runs to 17 residues. Germline CDR1 is SEHNR and CDR2 is FQNEAQ (reference sequence). CDR3 loop: CASSHSQAGGGGDTQYF. In nucleotides, the CDR3 is TGTGCCAGCAGCCACTCCCAAGCGGGAGGAGGAGGAGATACGCAGTATTTT.

The gene calls are TRBV25-1 and TRBJ2-1, with a tentative D call TRBD1 (6 bases). The CDR3 is made up of 17 amino acids. Looked up from germline, CDR1 is MGHDK and CDR2 is SYGVNS. The V and J ends lost 1 base and 5 bases respectively, with 18 bases between them. The CDR3 reads CASSELRKDSLNNEQFF. The CDR3 bases are TGTGCCAGCAGTGAATTACGCAAGGACAGTCTCAACAATGAGCAGTTCTTC.

The CDR3: CASSPGQGSGYEQYF. Written as DNA, the CDR3 is TGTGCCAGTAGCCCGGGACAGGGGTCGGGGTACGAGCAGTACTTC. The rearrangement uses TRBV19 and TRBJ2-7; TRBD1 matches at 10 bases. V was pared by 6 bases and J by 4 bases, with 9 bases of the junction left unmatched. This CDR3 has 15 amino acids. Germline values: CDR1 LNHDA, CDR2 SQIVND (reference sequence).

This clone has only one observation. The CDR3 nucleotides read TGTGCCAGCAGCTCTACAGGGGGATATGAAAAACTGTTTTTT. It codes for CASSSTGGYEKLFF. The genes are TRBV7-9 and TRBJ1-4, with 8 bases fitting TRBD1. Trimming cost V 4 bases and J 6 bases; bases outside gene matches: 4. Germline V gene sequence: CDR1 SEHNR, CDR2 FQNEAQ (reference sequence). CDR3 length: 14 residues. The whole variable domain, remainder taken from reference TRBV7-9 and TRBJ1-4, is DTGVSQNPRHKITKRGQNVTFRCDPISEHNRLYWYRQTLGQGPEFLTYFQNEAQLEKSRLLSDRFSAERPKGSFSTLEIQRTEQGDSAMYLCASSSTGGYEKLFFGSGTQLSVL.

Note on this clone: Distinct nucleotide sequences in the sample also encode this CDR3. V is TRBV28 and J is TRBJ2-5; TRBD2 agrees at 8 bases. Trimming cost V 5 bases and J 2 bases; bases outside gene matches: 1. The CDR3 loop spans 13 amino acids. Looked up from germline, CDR1 is MDHEN and CDR2 is SYDVKM. CDR3 sequence (DNA): TGTGCCAGCAGTCCGGGAGGGCAAGAGACCCAGTACTTC. This encodes CASSPGGQETQYF.

The chain is built from TRBV28 and TRBJ1-1; D uncertain. This CDR3 has 15 residues. Germline-derived CDR1 and CDR2 are MDHEN and SYDVKM. Deletions cut 7 bases from V and 5 bases from J, with 20 bases between. CDR3 sequence (DNA): TGTGCCAGCAACCCTGGCGGTCCCGGAGGGACTGAAGCTTTCTTT. Amino acids: CASNPGGPGGTEAFF.

The chain uses TRBV4-2 and TRBJ1-2; D remains ambiguous. In germline, CDR1 is LGHNA, CDR2 YNFKEQ. The CDR3 consists of 13 residues. Trimming left V 4 bases short and J 6 bases short, with 12 bases between. Written as DNA, the CDR3 is TGTGCCAGCAGCCTTCAGAACATGGATGGCTACACCTTC. This encodes CASSLQNMDGYTF.

The V call is TRBV7-2, the J call TRBJ1-2; 8 bases map to TRBD1. The germline gives CDR1 SGHTA, CDR2 FQGNSA. This CDR3 has 13 residues. V lost 3 bases and J lost 7; bases outside the gene matches: 4. CDR3 DNA: TGTGCCAGCAGCTTGAGTACAGGGGGTGGCTACACCTTC. It translates to CASSLSTGGGYTF. The variable domain in full, with the rest retrieved from reference TRBV7-2 and TRBJ1-2, is GAGVSQSPSNKVTEKGKDVELRCDPISGHTALYWYRQSLGQGLEFLIYFQGNSAPDKSGLPSDRFSAERTGGSVSTLTIQRTQQEDSAVYLCASSLSTGGGYTFGSGTRLTVV.

The rearrangement uses TRBV7-8 and TRBJ2-7; 11 nucleotides agree with TRBD2. Trimming cost V 9 bases and J 7 bases; bases outside gene matches: 8. This CDR3 spans 13 amino acids. Per germline, CDR1 SGHVS and CDR2 FQNEAQ. The CDR3 coding sequence is TGTGCCAGTATTAGCGGGAGGGTGGGAGAGCAGTACTTC. Amino acid sequence: CASISGRVGEQYF.

This rearrangement joins TRBV5-1 to TRBJ1-1, with D perhaps matching TRBD1 (6 bases). V lost 1 base and J lost 6, with 13 bases in between. This CDR3 has 14 residues. From germline, CDR1 is SGHRS and CDR2 YFSETQ. The CDR3 DNA follows: TGCGCCAGCAGCTTGACAGGGCCCAGGTCTGAAGCTTTCTTT. It codes for CASSLTGPRSEAFF.

The chain links TRBV2 to TRBJ2-1, with 12 bases fitting TRBD2. There are 21 residues in the CDR3. Trimming removed 2 bases from V and 0 bases from J; junction bases left unmatched: 14. Per germline, CDR1 SNHLY and CDR2 FYNNEI. CDR3 nucleotide sequence: TGTGCCAGCAGTGAACCCCGGACTAGCGGGAAAGGGTCGAGCTCCTACAATGAGCAGTTCTTC. Translation gives CASSEPRTSGKGSSSYNEQFF.

The J gene is TRBJ2-5, the V gene TRBV18; D may be TRBD2 (5 bases). The CDR3 extends over 16 amino acids. From germline, CDR1 is KGHSH and CDR2 LQKENI. V gave up 4 bases and J gave up 1 base, with 16 bases separating them. The CDR3 nucleotides read TGTGCCAGCTCACTTCCTTTCGGGCGGGTCCAAGAGACCCAGTACTTC. Its translation is CASSLPFGRVQETQYF.

The rearrangement uses TRBV29-1 and TRBJ1-4, with TRBD1 matching 7 bases. The V gene end was trimmed by 4 bases and the J gene end by 2 bases; junction bases not matched to a gene: 7. The CDR3 sequence is 15 residues long. CDR1 SQVTM and CDR2 ANQGSEA come from the germline V gene. CDR3 bases: TGCAGCGTTGCAGGCCTACAGGGGACTAATGAAAAACTGTTTTTT. Its translation is CSVAGLQGTNEKLFF.

This chain links TRBV9 with TRBJ1-6; 8 bases are a match to TRBD1. Germline V gene lookup returns CDR1 SGDLS and CDR2 YYNGEE. V dropped 6 bases and J dropped 7; count of bases not matched to a gene: 6. CDR3 length: 14 residues. DNA for the CDR3: TGTGCCAGCAAATCCGGACAGGGAAATTCACCCCTCCACTTT. It is translated as CASKSGQGNSPLHF.

This clone was seen at least ten times. The junction departs from germline at one end; a sequencing error may be responsible. Here the CDR3 reads CQTGPNYGYTF. CDR3 DNA sequence: TGTCAGACAGGGCCCAACTATGGCTACACCTTC. V is TRBV20-1 and J is TRBJ1-2; the match to TRBD1 covers 7 bases. Germline CDR1 and CDR2: DFQATT and SNEGSKA (reference sequence). The CDR3 sequence is 11 residues long.

The V gene is TRBV2, the J gene TRBJ2-1; D unclear. Trimming took off 7 bases at V and 9 bases at J, with 13 bases between the two ends. CDR1 is SNHLY, CDR2 FYNNEI, per germline. The CDR3 contains 12 residues. The CDR3: CASNLLTGEQFF. The CDR3, as DNA: TGTGCCAGCAACCTGCTTACCGGTGAGCAGTTCTTC.

The chain recombines TRBV6-1 with TRBJ2-2, with D unclear. Trimming cost V 1 base and J 1 base, with 13 bases left between them. The CDR3 has 17 residues. CDR1 is MNHNS, CDR2 SASEGT, per germline. The CDR3 DNA is TGTGCCAGCAGTGAAGGCCGGTATAACGGGAACACCGGGGAGCTGTTTTTT. Amino acids: CASSEGRYNGNTGELFF.

This chain joins TRBV19 and TRBJ2-1; the D gene is possibly TRBD1 (5 bases). Germline CDR1 LNHDA, CDR2 SQIVND (reference sequence). CDR3 length: 15 amino acids. V was trimmed by 2 bases and J by 2 bases, leaving 10 bases between them. The CDR3 DNA reads TGTGCCAGTAGTATAAGGTCAGGGCCCTACAATGAGCAGTTCTTC. It codes for CASSIRSGPYNEQFF.

The V gene is TRBV5-1, the J gene TRBJ2-3; D remains unclear. Germline CDR1 SGHRS, CDR2 YFSETQ. Trimming shortened V by 1 base and J by 3 bases, and 9 bases separated the two germline ends. The CDR3 loop spans 14 amino acids. The DNA of the CDR3 is TGCGCCAGCAGCTTGCCCCAATCAACAGATACGCAGTATTTT. Translating gives CASSLPQSTDTQYF. Drawing the rest from reference TRBV5-1 and TRBJ2-3, the complete variable domain is KAGVTQTPRYLIKTRGQQVTLSCSPISGHRSVSWYQQTPGQGLQFLFEYFSETQRNKGNFPGRFSGRQFSNSRSEMNVSTLELGDSALYLCASSLPQSTDTQYFGPGTRLTVL.

This chain uses TRBV7-2 with TRBJ2-1; 7 nucleotides match TRBD2. The V gene's germline CDR1 is SGHTA and CDR2 FQGNSA. Trimming cost V 6 bases and J 8 bases; bases outside gene matches: 19. CDR3 length: 17 residues. CDR3 loop: CASSFYSGGGSRDEQFF. CDR3 nucleotides: TGTGCCAGCAGTTTTTATTCGGGCGGCGGGAGTAGAGATGAGCAGTTCTTC.

V usage is TRBV4-3 and J usage is TRBJ2-3, with 9 bases lining up with TRBD2. This CDR3 has 18 amino acids. The V gene end was trimmed by 3 bases and the J gene end by 3 bases; junction bases not matched to a gene: 13. Germline assignment: CDR1 LGHNA and CDR2 YSLEER. CDR3 in amino acids: CASSQAYIAGANTDTQYF. CDR3 DNA: TGCGCCAGCAGCCAGGCATATATAGCGGGAGCGAATACAGATACGCAGTATTTT.

The CDR3: CASSIQGLSSYNEQFF. CDR3 nucleotides: TGTGCCAGTAGTATACAAGGACTCAGCTCCTACAATGAGCAGTTCTTC. This chain joins TRBV19 and TRBJ2-1, with a tentative D call TRBD2 (5 bases). V lost 2 bases and J 0 bases, leaving 11 bases between the germline ends. Germline values: CDR1 LNHDA, CDR2 SQIVND (reference sequence). The CDR3 contains 16 residues.

V and J are TRBV2 and TRBJ1-6; 7 positions agree with TRBD1. V shed 4 bases and J 11 bases; nucleotides not matched to a gene: 8. The CDR3 contains 14 residues. Germline lookup yields CDR1 SNHLY and CDR2 FYNNEI. Here the CDR3 reads CASSVDRARTPLHF. For the CDR3, the DNA is TGTGCCAGCAGTGTAGACAGGGCCAGAACACCCCTCCACTTT.

V and J are TRBV5-8 and TRBJ1-2, with 11 bases fitting TRBD1. Germline lookup yields CDR1 SGHTS and CDR2 YDEGEE. The J segment lost 6 bases and the V segment lost 3 bases, leaving 10 bases of the junction unmatched. This CDR3 comprises 16 residues. CDR3 amino acids: CASSWKRDRGGNGYTF. CDR3 sequence (DNA): TGTGCCAGCAGCTGGAAGCGGGACAGGGGGGGCAATGGCTACACCTTC.